Each of the 17 T cell receptor beta chains below was sequenced from the same sample in a study of PD-1 blockade in classical Hodgkin lymphoma. No patient escaped relapse after autologous stem cell transplantation, and brentuximab vedotin exposure varied. Sequenced by immunoSEQ multiplex PCR; TCRdb stores in-frame clones only, minus some. The data show 6,500 to 7,500 clones, 75% to 85% seen once. Sequenced material: peripheral blood mononuclear cells (PBMCs), taken before the second cycle of nivolumab. The receptors come from a human donor with classical Hodgkin lymphoma.

V is TRBV7-9 and J is TRBJ1-1; TRBD1 aligns across 11 bases. From germline, CDR1 is SEHNR and CDR2 FQNEAQ (reference sequence). CDR3 size: 16 residues. The J segment lost 4 bases and the V segment lost 3 bases, leaving 7 bases of the junction unmatched. CDR3 nucleotides: TGTGCCAGCAGCTTCCCGGACAGGGGGCCAGCCACTGAAGCTTTCTTT. Protein product: CASSFPDRGPATEAFF.

This sequence joins TRBV4-3 and TRBJ2-3, with 7 positions matching TRBD2. This CDR3 contains 16 residues. Germline CDR1 is LGHNA and CDR2 is YSLEER. Trimming cost V 4 bases and J 2 bases; bases outside gene matches: 9. The CDR3 is CASSLREAGTTDTQYF. For the CDR3, the DNA is TGCGCCAGCAGCCTCCGGGAGGCAGGGACCACAGATACGCAGTATTTT.

The rearrangement joins TRBV13 to TRBJ2-1; D remains unclear. The V gene's germline CDR1 is PRHDT and CDR2 FYEKMQ (reference sequence). CDR3 length: 16 amino acids. V lost 5 bases and J 0 bases, leaving 14 bases between the germline ends. CDR3 in amino acids: CASSLTSGYSYNEQFF. CDR3 in DNA: TGTGCCAGCAGCCTCACATCGGGTTACTCCTACAATGAGCAGTTCTTC. Variable domain in full (rest from reference TRBV13 and TRBJ2-1): AAGVIQSPRHLIKEKRETATLKCYPIPRHDTVYWYQQGPGQDPQFLISFYEKMQSDKGSIPDRFSAQQFSDYHSELNMSSLELGDSALYFCASSLTSGYSYNEQFFGPGTRLTVL.

CDR3 nucleotides: TGTGCCACCAGCAGGTCAACCCGGGACAGGAGACACAATGAGCAGTTCTTC. This translates into CATSRSTRDRRHNEQFF. This chain connects TRBV15 to TRBJ2-1, with TRBD1 matching over 8 bases. The CDR3 length is 17 residues. The germline V gene has CDR1 LNHNV and CDR2 YYDKDF (reference sequence). After removal of 3 bases from V and 5 bases from J, the junction contained 12 bases not matched to a gene.

The chain joins TRBV10-3 to TRBJ1-2; unclear D gene. In germline, CDR1 is ENHRY, CDR2 SYGVKD. The CDR3 has 14 residues. V lost 2 bases and J lost 8, with 15 bases in between. Written as DNA, the CDR3 is TGTGCCATCAGTGAGGACTCAATTCAGAGGGGCTACACCTTC. It specifies CAISEDSIQRGYTF.

The rearrangement joins TRBV28 to TRBJ2-7; the D gene is possibly TRBD1 (6 bases). This CDR3 has 16 amino acids. Per the germline V gene, CDR1 is MDHEN and CDR2 is SYDVKM. V dropped 5 bases and J dropped 3 bases, with 20 bases sitting between them. The CDR3 region has the DNA TGTGCCAGCAGTATTAGCTGGGGGCAGGGATTCTACGAGCAGTACTTC. It codes for CASSISWGQGFYEQYF.

The chain employs TRBV15 and TRBJ2-6; weak D call: TRBD2 (5 bases). V lost 5 bases and J 1 base, leaving 9 bases between the germline ends. This CDR3 is 15 amino acids long. In germline, CDR1 is LNHNV, CDR2 YYDKDF (reference sequence). CDR3 nucleotides: TGTGCCACCAGCGGAGCGGTATCTGGGGCCAACGTCCTGACTTTC. Translated, it gives CATSGAVSGANVLTF.

The chain joins TRBV19 to TRBJ2-2; D perhaps matches TRBD2 (6 bases). There are 14 residues in the CDR3. CDR1 is LNHDA and CDR2 is SQIVND in the germline V gene (reference sequence). Trimming took 7 bases from V and 4 from J, leaving 13 bases between them. The CDR3 loop reads CASTIRGITGELFF. CDR3 DNA sequence: TGTGCCAGTACCATACGGGGGATCACCGGGGAGCTGTTTTTT. Full variable domain (missing parts from reference TRBV19 and TRBJ2-2): DGGITQSPKYLFRKEGQNVTLSCEQNLNHDAMYWYRQDPGQGLRLIYYSQIVNDFQKGDIAEGYSVSREKKESFPLTVTSAQKNPTAFYLCASTIRGITGELFFGEGSRLTVL.

To note about this clone: The junction departs from the called germline gene at one end, perhaps through a read error. The chain links TRBV7-7 to TRBJ2-5; TRBD2 matches at 8 bases. The germline CDR1 and CDR2 sequences are SSHAT and FNYEAQ (reference sequence). The CDR3 has 15 residues. CDR3 residues: CASSLFTSGQETQYF. The CDR3 DNA is TGTGCTAGCAGCTTATTCACTAGCGGCCAAGAGACCCAGTACTTC.

The V call is TRBV5-1, the J call TRBJ2-1; the D is unclear. V was trimmed by 2 bases and J by 1 base, leaving 7 bases between them. Germline CDR1 is SGHRS and CDR2 is YFSETQ. The CDR3 covers 14 residues. CDR3 sequence: CASSLDMSYNEQFF. The CDR3 DNA reads as TGCGCCAGCAGCTTAGATATGTCCTACAATGAGCAGTTCTTC. Filled out from reference TRBV5-1 and TRBJ2-1, the complete variable domain reads KAGVTQTPRYLIKTRGQQVTLSCSPISGHRSVSWYQQTPGQGLQFLFEYFSETQRNKGNFPGRFSGRQFSNSRSEMNVSTLELGDSALYLCASSLDMSYNEQFFGPGTRLTVL.

This chain joins TRBV9 and TRBJ2-3, with 9 bases aligning to TRBD2. The ends lost 0 bases at V and 4 bases at J; junction bases unmatched: 3. Germline CDR1 SGDLS, CDR2 YYNGEE. The CDR3 consists of 15 residues. The CDR3 DNA is TGTGCCAGCAGCGTAGAAAGCGGGAGGCCAGATACGCAGTATTTT. Its protein is CASSVESGRPDTQYF.

The rearrangement joins TRBV28 to TRBJ2-7, with 7 bases identical to TRBD2. The CDR3 is made up of 15 amino acids. V was pared by 0 bases and J by 2 bases, with 4 bases of the junction left unmatched. Germline V lookup: CDR1 MDHEN, CDR2 SYDVKM. The CDR3 nucleotides read TGTGCCAGCAGTTTATGGTCAGGGAGGGCCTACGAGCAGTACTTC. Translation gives CASSLWSGRAYEQYF.

The CDR3 reads CASSPGQDREQYF. For the CDR3, the DNA is TGTGCCAGCAGCCCAGGACAGGACCGCGAGCAGTACTTC. V and J are TRBV7-9 and TRBJ2-7; 7 bases match TRBD1. V trimming: 5 bases; J trimming: 6 bases; junction bases outside the gene matches: 7. The CDR3 consists of 13 residues. Germline CDR1 SEHNR, CDR2 FQNEAQ (reference sequence).

The chain has TRBV4-3 and TRBJ2-2; D is possibly TRBD2 (5 bases). There are 15 residues in the CDR3. In germline, CDR1 is LGHNA, CDR2 YSLEER. Deletions cut 0 bases from V and 5 bases from J, with 10 bases between. Here the CDR3 reads CASSQEAADTGELFF. The CDR3, as DNA: TGCGCCAGCAGCCAAGAGGCAGCGGATACCGGGGAGCTGTTTTTT.

This clone turned up a few times. The rearrangement links TRBV5-6 to TRBJ1-2; weak D call: TRBD1 (6 bases). Per the germline V gene, CDR1 is SGHDT and CDR2 is YYEEEE. The CDR3 has 15 residues. V was pared by 0 bases and J by 4 bases, with 13 bases between. The CDR3 sequence: CASSLAGGRGYGYTF. Here the CDR3 DNA reads TGTGCCAGCAGCTTGGCCGGGGGGCGCGGCTATGGCTACACCTTC.

The chain uses TRBV4-2 and TRBJ1-5; D perhaps matches TRBD1 (5 bases). The CDR3 consists of 15 residues. Germline V gene data show CDR1 as LGHNA and CDR2 as YNFKEQ. V was trimmed by 0 bases and J by 7 bases, leaving 13 bases between them. The CDR3, as DNA: TGTGCCAGCAGCCAAGATTGGGGGGATTACCAGCCCCAGCATTTT. Translating it yields CASSQDWGDYQPQHF.

V usage is TRBV4-2 and J usage is TRBJ1-5; D might be TRBD1 (5 bases). Trimming pared 0 bases from V and 0 bases from J, leaving 9 bases between. The germline CDR1 and CDR2 sequences are LGHNA and YNFKEQ. This CDR3 has 16 amino acids. The chain's CDR3 is CASSQEARVSNQPQHF. The CDR3, as DNA: TGTGCCAGCAGCCAAGAAGCCAGGGTTAGCAATCAGCCCCAGCATTTT.